The rows below give T cell receptor beta chains drawn from one sample of a study of shared clonotypes between healthy human individuals. Sequenced by immunoSEQ multiplex PCR; TCRdb stores in-frame clones only, minus some. The table lists roughly 770,000 clones, approximately 96% of them singletons, with about 0.25% in the top ten. Material for sequencing was naive CD8+ T cells sorted from blood. The receptors shown here come from a man aged 25-40 years in good health. The CDR3 runs from the conserved cysteine through the conserved F or W. D genes are given only for firm matches. Not every row has a clone size; where given, it reads once, few, many or a size class.

J | size | D | V | DNA | CDR3
TRBJ2-7 | . | . | TRBV5-1 | TGCGCCAGCAGCTTACCGGACGGCTCCTACGAGCAGTACTTC | CASSLPDGSYEQYF
TRBJ2-7 | . | . | TRBV18 | TGTGCCAGCTCACCACGCGACTCCCAAGGCCGCTACGAGCAGTACTTC | CASSPRDSQGRYEQYF
TRBJ2-7 | . | . | TRBV15 | TGTGCCACCAGCTCATCCTCCGAACTCAACCTTAACTACGAGCAGTACTTC | CATSSSSELNLNYEQYF
TRBJ1-5 | . | . | TRBV6-1 | TGTGCCAGCACGCTCCCCCCGGCCCAGCATTTT | CASTLPPAQHF
TRBJ2-5 | . | . | TRBV5-4 | TGTGCCAGCAAGGGGCAAATAGAAGAGACCCAGTACTTC | CASKGQIEETQYF
TRBJ2-2 | . | . | TRBV6-1 | TGTGCCAGCAGTGCCTACCTTATGTCTGGGGAGCTGTTTTTT | CASSAYLMSGELFF
TRBJ2-5 | . | TRBD1 | TRBV25-1 | TGTGCCAGCAGTGCGGACAGGATTATGGGGACCCAGTACTTC | CASSADRIMGTQYF
TRBJ1-1 | . | . | TRBV15 | TGTGCCACCAGCAGATCTTACACTGAAGCTTTCTTT | CATSRSYTEAFF
TRBJ2-3 | . | . | TRBV25-1 | TGTGCCACCGGCCCAGATACGCAGTATTTT | CATGPDTQYF
TRBJ1-1 | . | . | TRBV7-9 | TGTGCCAGCAGCGTACGGGACCTGTGGAACACTGAAGCTTTCTTT | CASSVRDLWNTEAFF
TRBJ2-7 | . | TRBD2 | TRBV9 | TGTGCCAGCAGCTTGGCGGGAGGAACTTACGAGCAGTACTTC | CASSLAGGTYEQYF
TRBJ1-2 | . | . | TRBV4-1 | TGCGCCAGCAGCCAAGATTGGGGGGCCGGCAGTGGCTACACCTTC | CASSQDWGAGSGYTF
TRBJ2-2 | once | . | TRBV2 | TGTGCCAGCACGGGCAGGGTAAACACCGGGGAGCTGTTTTTT | CASTGRVNTGELFF
TRBJ2-1 | once | TRBD2 | TRBV27 | TGTGCCAGCAGCAAAATCCAGGCTAGCGGGAGCCCCAATGAGCAGTTCTTC | CASSKIQASGSPNEQFF
TRBJ2-7 | once | TRBD2 | TRBV9 | TGTGCCAGCAGCGTAACTCCGGGAGCGGGAACCTACGAGCAGTACTTC | CASSVTPGAGTYEQYF
TRBJ2-3 | . | . | TRBV28 | TGTGCCAGCAGTTTAACGGGAGCAGATACGCAGTATTTT | CASSLTGADTQYF
TRBJ2-3 | . | TRBD2 | TRBV2 | TGTGCCAGCAGTGGGCTAGCGGGGATCACAGATACGCAGTATTTT | CASSGLAGITDTQYF
TRBJ1-1 | . | . | TRBV4-1 | TGCGCCAGCAGCCAAGATACCGGGTTGAACACTGAAGCTTTCTTT | CASSQDTGLNTEAFF
TRBJ2-1 | once | TRBD1 | TRBV7-9 | TGTGCCAGCAGCTTACCGCCGGGACAGTACAATGAGCAGTTCTTC | CASSLPPGQYNEQFF
TRBJ1-2 | . | . | TRBV29-1 | TGCAGCGTCTTCGGGACAAAGCTTTCTAACTATGGCTACACCTTC | CSVFGTKLSNYGYTF
TRBJ2-7 | . | TRBD1 | TRBV10-3 | TGTGCCACCGCGACAGGGGGCGAATACGAGCAGTACTTC | CATATGGEYEQYF
TRBJ2-6 | . | TRBD1 | TRBV7-8 | TGTGCCAGCAGCTTAGGGACAGGCTTAGTCTCTGGGGCCAACGTCCTGACTTTC | CASSLGTGLVSGANVLTF
TRBJ1-2 | . | . | TRBV6-5 | TGTGCCAGCAGTTTTACCGGGGTTACGGATGGCTACACCTTC | CASSFTGVTDGYTF
TRBJ1-1 | . | . | TRBV7-9 | TGTGCCAGCACCCCTAGAGGGGCGGGGGCTGAAGCTTTCTTT | CASTPRGAGAEAFF
TRBJ1-1 | . | . | TRBV25-1 | TGTGCCAGCAGTGTAGGGGAAGGCACTGAAGCTTTCTTT | CASSVGEGTEAFF
TRBJ2-6 | once | . | TRBV7-9 | TGTGCCAGCAGCTCAAGGGGTGCCTCACCTGGGGCCAACGTCCTGACTTTC | CASSSRGASPGANVLTF
TRBJ2-1 | . | . | TRBV5-1 | TGCGCCAGCAGCTTGAAAGGCCAGGGGTTCGAGCAGTTCTTC | CASSLKGQGFEQFF
TRBJ2-7 | . | . | TRBV2 | TGTGCCAGCAGTGAGAGCCGGGCCGCTATGTCTGGCTACGAGCAGTACTTC | CASSESRAAMSGYEQYF
TRBJ2-2 | . | . | TRBV4-1 | TGCGCCAGCAGCCAGTACCCACTGGGACGGGAAACTACCGGGGAGCTGTTTTTT | CASSQYPLGRETTGELFF
TRBJ1-1 | . | . | TRBV4-1 | TGCGCCAGCAGCCAAGTTGGGAACACTGAAGCTTTCTTT | CASSQVGNTEAFF
TRBJ1-5 | . | . | TRBV6-6 | TGTGCCAGCAGCCCTCGACAGGTTGCTCAGCCCCAGCATTTT | CASSPRQVAQPQHF